The rows below give T cell receptor beta chains drawn from one sample of a study of control samples from healthy donors and cancer patients. The method was immunoSEQ multiplex PCR; TCRdb's version includes in-frame clones alone and lacks a portion of them. The sample holds 100,000 to 150,000 clones, approximately 92% seen once. The sequencing sample was made of PBMCs. These receptors all come from an elderly man with head and neck cancer. The CDR3 runs from the conserved cysteine through the conserved F or W. A D gene is named only where the DNA matches it firmly. Size tells how often a clone was seen (once, few, many) or the class of an expanded clone, and some rows leave it out.

TRBV6-5,TRBD1,15,TRBJ1-6,.,TGTGCCAGCAGCCCGACAGGGCTCGGGAATTCACCCCTCCACTTT,CASSPTGLGNSPLHF
TRBV10-3,.,13,TRBJ1-6,.,TGTGCCATGGGGGCAAAGCCGGATTCACCCCTCCACTTT,CAMGAKPDSPLHF
TRBV12-3/TRBV12-4,.,13,TRBJ2-5,once,TGTGCCAGCAGTTTAGGCCTAAAAGAGACCCAGTACTTC,CASSLGLKETQYF
TRBV5-1,TRBD1,16,TRBJ2-7,.,TGCGCCAGCAGCTCAAGGGGACAGGGGAGCTCCTACGAGCAGTACTTC,CASSSRGQGSSYEQYF
TRBV10-3,.,14,TRBJ1-1,.,TGTGCCACTCAACCCCGGGCCAGGGCCACTGAAGCTTTCTTT,CATQPRARATEAFF
TRBV6-6,TRBD1,15,TRBJ2-7,.,TGTGCCAGCAGTTATCGAGGGACAGGGTACTACGAGCAGTACTTC,CASSYRGTGYYEQYF
TRBV18,.,16,TRBJ2-7,.,TGTGCCAGCTCACCATCGGGGGCCTTAAGCTCCTACGAGCAGTACTTC,CASSPSGALSSYEQYF
TRBV7-9,.,17,TRBJ1-1,.,TGTGCCAGCAGCCAACTTCTCCCCGTACGCCAGAACACTGAAGCTTTCTTT,CASSQLLPVRQNTEAFF
TRBV4-3,.,15,TRBJ1-3,.,TGCGCCAGCAGCCAATCTCAGGGTTCTGGAAACACCATATATTTT,CASSQSQGSGNTIYF
TRBV6-6,TRBD2,15,TRBJ2-3,.,TGTGCCAGCAGTAGCGGGAGGGTCGGGACAGATACGCAGTATTTT,CASSSGRVGTDTQYF
TRBV11-2,TRBD1,17,TRBJ2-2,.,TGTGCCAGCAGCTTAGGGGGACAGGGGGCAGGTACCGGGGAGCTGTTTTTT,CASSLGGQGAGTGELFF
TRBV5-4,.,14,TRBJ2-4,.,TGTGCCAGCAGCATCTCTCGGGCCAAAAACATTCAGTACTTC,CASSISRAKNIQYF
TRBV19,.,15,TRBJ2-7,.,TGTGCCAGTAGTATGGTTGCTAGCGCAAGCTACGAGCAGTACTTC,CASSMVASASYEQYF
TRBV30,.,13,TRBJ1-6,.,TGTGCCTGGAGTGTAGATTATAATTCACCCCTCCACTTT,CAWSVDYNSPLHF
TRBV19,.,14,TRBJ1-2,.,TGTGCCAGTTACGGGCCACAGAAAGTTGTCGGCTACACCTTC,CASYGPQKVVGYTF
TRBV5-5,.,15,TRBJ1-6,.,TGTGCCAGCAGCCAGGGGAACCTCAGGAATTCACCCCTCCACTTT,CASSQGNLRNSPLHF
TRBV3-1/TRBV3-2,.,13,TRBJ1-6,.,TGTGCCAGCAGCCAAGGGGGGTACTCACCCCTCCACTTT,CASSQGGYSPLHF
TRBV6-5,.,15,TRBJ1-2,.,TGTGCCAGCAGTCCTCGACCCGGTGGTAACTATGGCTACACCTTC,CASSPRPGGNYGYTF
TRBV19,.,12,TRBJ2-7,.,TGTGCCAGTAGTGACAGCTCCTACGAGCAGTACTTC,CASSDSSYEQYF
TRBV30,.,15,TRBJ2-2,.,TGTGCCTGGAGTGTGGCCCCAGGGCGGACCGGGGAGCTGTTTTTT,CAWSVAPGRTGELFF
TRBV7-9,.,17,TRBJ1-6,.,TGTGCCAGCAGCTTAACGAGGGCTCCCTATTATAATTCACCCCTCCACTTT,CASSLTRAPYYNSPLHF
TRBV19,.,14,TRBJ2-3,.,TGTGCCAGTAGTGGGCCGGCCGCGGGACATACGCAGTATTTT,CASSGPAAGHTQYF
TRBV11-2,TRBD1,14,TRBJ1-6,.,TGTGCCAGCAGTACTCGGACAGGTGATTCACCCCTCCACTTT,CASSTRTGDSPLHF
TRBV4-3,TRBD2,16,TRBJ2-1,.,TGCGCCAGCAGCCACCTGACTAGCGGGAGCCGTGTTGAGCAGTTCTTC,CASSHLTSGSRVEQFF
TRBV5-8,.,15,TRBJ1-1,once,TGTGCCAGCAGCTTGGCGGGGTATGGTGGCACTGAAGCTTTCTTT,CASSLAGYGGTEAFF
TRBV10-2,.,15,TRBJ2-6,.,TGCGCCAGCAGTGAGGGAGGGGCTGGGGCCAACGTCCTGACTTTC,CASSEGGAGANVLTF
TRBV30,.,13,TRBJ1-2,.,TGTGCCTGGCGCCAGCTACTGTCGGCCGGCTACACCTTC,CAWRQLLSAGYTF
TRBV4-1,TRBD1,16,TRBJ2-5,.,TGCGCCAGCAGCCCATCCTATAAAGGGACAGAAGAGACCCAGTACTTC,CASSPSYKGTEETQYF
TRBV6-1,.,14,TRBJ1-2,.,TGTGCCAGCAGTGAAAGTCACCGTAACTATGGCTACACCTTC,CASSESHRNYGYTF
TRBV5-1,.,13,TRBJ1-6,.,TGCGCCAGCAGCTGGGAGGGGAATTCACCCCTCCACTTT,CASSWEGNSPLHF
TRBV12-3/TRBV12-4,.,13,TRBJ1-1,.,TGTGCCAGCAGCCTAAATGACTACACTGAAGCTTTCTTT,CASSLNDYTEAFF
TRBV2,.,14,TRBJ2-7,.,TGTGCCAGCAGTGCAGGGACGGCAAGATCCGAGCAGTACTTC,CASSAGTARSEQYF
TRBV5-1,.,14,TRBJ1-2,.,TGCGCCAGCAGCTCCGAACCGGCTGGCTATGGCTACACCTTC,CASSSEPAGYGYTF
TRBV10-3,TRBD1,15,TRBJ2-2,.,TGTGCCTCTAAAAGGCAGGGGGCGGTGACCGGGGAGCTGTTTTTT,CASKRQGAVTGELFF
TRBV5-1,.,13,TRBJ2-7,few,TGCGCCAGCAGCTTCCAGGGCCCCTACGAGCAGTACTTC,CASSFQGPYEQYF
TRBV7-2,.,15,TRBJ1-2,.,TGTGCCAGCAGCTCATTGGGGATTACTTCGGGCGGCTACACCTTC,CASSSLGITSGGYTF
TRBV5-1,.,13,TRBJ2-1,.,TGCGCCAGCAGGTTTGGGGTTTACAATGAGCAGTTCTTC,CASRFGVYNEQFF
TRBV19,.,14,TRBJ1-1,.,TGTGCCAGTAGTAGATACAGGGAGGACACTGAAGCTTTCTTT,CASSRYREDTEAFF
TRBV23-1,TRBD1,19,TRBJ2-7,.,TGCGCCAGCAGTCAATCGGCCTCTCATCCGGGACAGGGGAATAGTTTGCAGTACTTC,CASSQSASHPGQGNSLQYF
TRBV5-6,TRBD1,14,TRBJ2-7,.,TGTGCCAGCAGCTTACAGGGGCCCCTAGGAGAGCAGTACTTC,CASSLQGPLGEQYF
TRBV6-5,TRBD1,13,TRBJ1-2,.,TGTGCCAGCAGTACACAGGGGGCGGGTGGCTACACCTTC,CASSTQGAGGYTF
TRBV6-5,.,14,TRBJ1-1,.,TGTGCCAGCAGTTACGCAGACTTGAACACTGAAGCTTTCTTT,CASSYADLNTEAFF
TRBV28,.,12,TRBJ1-2,once,TGTGCCAGCAGTTTAGGCCTCTATGGCTACACCTTC,CASSLGLYGYTF
TRBV19,.,15,TRBJ1-5,.,TGTGCCAGTAGTATGTTGGGAGGGGAGAATCAGCCCCAGCATTTT,CASSMLGGENQPQHF
TRBV27,TRBD1,13,TRBJ1-6,.,TGTGCCAGCGGAGGACAGGTCTATTCACCCCTCCACTTT,CASGGQVYSPLHF
TRBV14,.,16,TRBJ2-3,.,TGTGCCAGCAGCCAAGATGGAGGCAGGGACACAGATACGCAGTATTTT,CASSQDGGRDTDTQYF
TRBV3-1/TRBV3-2,TRBD1,16,TRBJ1-3,.,TGTGCCAGCAGCCACCTCGACAGGGGGCGCGGAAACACCATATATTTT,CASSHLDRGRGNTIYF
TRBV9,.,12,TRBJ2-7,once,TGTGCCAGCAGCGTAGGAGTTAGCGAGCAGTACTTC,CASSVGVSEQYF
TRBV4-1,.,12,TRBJ1-1,.,TGCGCCAGCGGAACAGCGGTCACTGAAGCTTTCTTT,CASGTAVTEAFF
TRBV6-5,.,13,TRBJ1-2,.,TGTGCCAGCAGTTCCCCAGAGGGACATGGCTACACCTTC,CASSSPEGHGYTF
TRBV10-3,.,12,TRBJ1-2,.,TGTGCCATCAGCACGGGACTCTATGGCTACACCTTC,CAISTGLYGYTF
TRBV7-2,.,13,TRBJ2-2,.,TGTGCCAGCAGCTACACGTACACCGGGGAGCTGTTTTTT,CASSYTYTGELFF
TRBV11-2,TRBD2,15,TRBJ2-3,.,TGTGCCAGCAGCTACTATGGACTAGCGACAGATACGCAGTATTTT,CASSYYGLATDTQYF
TRBV2,.,14,TRBJ1-1,.,TGTGCCAGCACCAGGAGACAGGCTTCCCCTGAAGCTTTCTTT,CASTRRQASPEAFF
TRBV5-4,TRBD1,16,TRBJ1-1,.,TGTGCCAGCAGCTTCAACCCACAGGGGAGGGGCACTGAAGCTTTCTTT,CASSFNPQGRGTEAFF
TRBV4-1,.,12,TRBJ1-1,.,TGCGCCGCGGGGGAGGGGCACACTGAAGCTTTCTTT,CAAGEGHTEAFF
TRBV6-5,TRBD1,13,TRBJ1-2,.,TGTGCCAGCAGCCGCAGGGGGAACTATGGCTACACCTTC,CASSRRGNYGYTF
TRBV5-1,.,16,TRBJ1-3,.,TGCGCCAGCAGCTTGGTTGCCAGCGTCTCTGGAAACACCATATATTTT,CASSLVASVSGNTIYF
TRBV6-1,.,16,TRBJ2-1,.,TGTGCCAGCAGTGGTGATCTAGGCAGCTCCTACAATGAGCAGTTCTTC,CASSGDLGSSYNEQFF
TRBV6-1,.,15,TRBJ1-1,.,TGTGCCAGCAGTGACCCCGAGGGATCTGGGGCTGAAGCTTTCTTT,CASSDPEGSGAEAFF